Each of the 17 T cell receptor beta chains below was sequenced from the same sample in a study of blood T cell repertoires in COVID-19. TCRdb's copy holds only in-frame clones and misses some; the assay was immunoSEQ multiplex PCR. Of some 120,000 clones in the sample, more than 75% were seen once. Sequencing was carried out using peripheral blood. These receptors came from a man aged 45-60 years with active COVID-19.

V usage is TRBV6-5 and J usage is TRBJ1-2; 10 nucleotides match TRBD1. The V segment lost 4 bases and the J segment 10 bases; nucleotides outside the gene matches: 3. The CDR3 length is 12 residues. Germline V gives CDR1 MNHEY, CDR2 SVGAGI. The CDR3 sequence: CASSSGTGVYTF. CDR3 DNA: TGTGCCAGCAGTTCTGGGACAGGGGTCTACACCTTC.

This clone showed up just a few times. This chain uses TRBV5-6 with TRBJ2-7; D ambiguous. CDR3 length equals 14 residues. Germline CDR1 and CDR2: SGHDT and YYEEEE. V lost 1 base to trimming and J lost 3 bases, with 11 bases between them. CDR3 region: CASSLRFNSYEQYF. The DNA of the CDR3 is TGTGCCAGCAGCTTGCGGTTTAACAGCTACGAGCAGTACTTC.

V usage is TRBV4-1 and J usage is TRBJ2-3, with D perhaps matching TRBD2 (6 bases). The V and J ends lost 3 bases and 5 bases respectively, with 18 bases between them. CDR1 is MGHRA and CDR2 is YSYEKL in the germline V gene. The CDR3 covers 16 residues. DNA of the CDR3: TGCGCCAGCAGCCAGGGGGGTGGAGCACCTGGAGATACGCAGTATTTT. Residues: CASSQGGGAPGDTQYF.

The chain has TRBV5-4 and TRBJ1-4; D gene ambiguous. Trimming shortened V by 4 bases and J by 5 bases, and 9 bases separated the two germline ends. From germline, CDR1 is SGHNT and CDR2 YYREEE (reference sequence). CDR3 length: 13 amino acids. CDR3 region: CASSEQKNEKLFF. The CDR3 DNA reads as TGTGCCAGCAGCGAACAGAAAAATGAAAAACTGTTTTTT.

The chain has TRBV2 and TRBJ2-3, with TRBD2 matching 10 bases. Germline CDR1 reads SNHLY; CDR2 reads FYNNEI. The CDR3 covers 17 residues. The V and J ends lost 6 bases and 2 bases, in that order; junction bases with no gene match: 11. In DNA form, the CDR3 reads TGTGCCAGCAGCCGACCGACTAGCGGGCCCTCCACAGATACGCAGTATTTT. The encoded protein is CASSRPTSGPSTDTQYF.

CDR3: CASSNPGQNIQYF. CDR3 DNA sequence: TGTGCCAGTAGTAATCCAGGCCAAAACATTCAGTACTTC. The chain uses TRBV19 and TRBJ2-4; D unclear. Per the germline V gene, CDR1 is LNHDA and CDR2 is SQIVND (reference sequence). The V end lost 4 bases, the J end lost 5 bases, and 9 bases lay between the germline ends. The CDR3 extends over 13 amino acids. The variable domain in full, with the rest retrieved from reference TRBV19 and TRBJ2-4, is DGGITQSPKYLFRKEGQNVTLSCEQNLNHDAMYWYRQDPGQGLRLIYYSQIVNDFQKGDIAEGYSVSREKKESFPLTVTSAQKNPTAFYLCASSNPGQNIQYFGAGTRLSVL.

The rearrangement joins TRBV12-3 or TRBV12-4 to TRBJ2-1, with a tentative D call TRBD2 (6 bases). Trimming removed 6 bases at V and 2 bases at J, with 8 bases between. The CDR3 is made up of 13 amino acids. The CDR3 protein is CASSPSAYNEQFF. CDR3 DNA sequence: TGTGCCAGCAGCCCTAGCGCCTACAATGAGCAGTTCTTC.

The chain links TRBV25-1 to TRBJ2-3, with 10 bases matching TRBD2. From germline, CDR1 is MGHDK and CDR2 SYGVNS. With V trimmed by 4 bases and J by 2 bases, 6 bases remained unmatched. This CDR3 is built from 16 residues. CDR3: CASSGVSGGDTDTQYF. The CDR3 nucleotides read TGTGCCAGCAGTGGGGTGAGCGGGGGGGACACAGATACGCAGTATTTT.

V and J are TRBV5-4 and TRBJ2-7, with a tentative D call TRBD1 (7 bases). Germline values: CDR1 SGHNT, CDR2 YYREEE (reference sequence). The CDR3 contains 12 residues. Trimming cost V 2 bases and J 6 bases, with 9 bases left between them. The CDR3 DNA is TGTGCCAGCAGCTTCCAGGGGGGCGAGCAGTACGTC. This translates into CASSFQGGEQYV.

A word on this clone: The CDR3 ends on some other residue instead of the conserved phenylalanine or tryptophan, so this is likely a read error. No DNA is shown, since the ends of the CDR3 on it are uncertain; the CDR3 is the one TCRdb lists. The genes are TRBV21-1 and TRBJ2-7; the D segment call TRBD2 is taken from the table without a DNA check. TRBV21-1 is noted as a pseudogene. The CDR3 totals 13 residues, both ends included. CDR3: CASSKVARAGGPI.

The rearrangement links TRBV4-1 to TRBJ1-2, with 7 nucleotides matching TRBD1. CDR3 size: 17 residues. CDR1 and CDR2 from the germline V gene are MGHRA and YSYEKL. The V segment lost 1 base and the J segment 4 bases; nucleotides outside the gene matches: 12. CDR3 protein: CASSQVFGGDRSYGYTF. The CDR3 bases are TGCGCCAGCAGCCAAGTCTTTGGCGGGGACAGAAGCTATGGCTACACCTTC.

Turning to this clone: Its ends do not fully match the called genes, so a read error is possible. The chain uses TRBV2 and TRBJ1-2, with 8 nucleotides matching TRBD1. The CDR3 has 13 amino acids. CDR1 and CDR2 (germline): SNHLY, FYNNEI. The CDR3 DNA is TGTGCCAGCAGGGAAGTGACAGGGGATGGCTACACCTTC. Translating it yields CASREVTGDGYTF.

The chain recombines TRBV10-2 with TRBJ2-5; 10 bases are shared with TRBD2. Germline values: CDR1 WSHSY, CDR2 SAAADI. The CDR3 has 14 amino acids. V was clipped by 8 bases and J by 1 base; unmatched bases: 4. CDR3 bases: TGCGCCAGCGGGAAGCGGGGGGGCCAAGAGACCCAGTACTTC. Residues: CASGKRGGQETQYF.

The chain combines TRBV7-8 with TRBJ2-7; 9 bases agree with TRBD1. The V gene end was trimmed by 1 base and the J gene end by 3 bases; junction bases not matched to a gene: 10. The CDR3 is 17 residues long. Germline assignment: CDR1 SGHVS and CDR2 FQNEAQ. DNA for the CDR3: TGTGCCAGCAGCTTAGAAGCACCGGGACAGGGAATCTACGAGCAGTACTTC. It translates to CASSLEAPGQGIYEQYF.

As DNA, the CDR3 is TGTGCCACCAGTGGGGGACAAAGTTCTGAAGCTTTCTTT. This encodes CATSGGQSSEAFF. This chain connects TRBV24-1 to TRBJ1-1; D might be TRBD1 (6 bases). Germline assignment: CDR1 KGHDR and CDR2 SFDVKD. CDR3 length equals 13 residues. V lost 5 bases, J lost 6 bases, and 12 bases lay in between.

The chain employs TRBV6-6 and TRBJ2-5; 10 nucleotides line up with TRBD1. CDR1 MNHNY and CDR2 SVGAGI come from the germline V gene (reference sequence). V lost 2 bases and J lost 4; bases outside the gene matches: 4. CDR3 length: 15 amino acids. CDR3 nucleotides: TGTGCCAGCAGTTACGTGACAGGGGGCGGAGAGACCCAGTACTTC. It yields the protein CASSYVTGGGETQYF.

The table lists this clone with a count of one. J is TRBJ2-3 and V is TRBV3-1 (or the pseudogene TRBV3-2); tentative D call: TRBD1 (6 bases). This CDR3 spans 14 amino acids. V was trimmed by 7 bases and J by 2 bases, leaving 13 bases between them. Germline V gives CDR1 LGHDT, CDR2 YNNKEL (reference sequence). The CDR3 loop is CASKRGHSTDTQYF. The CDR3 DNA reads as TGTGCCAGCAAGAGGGGACATTCCACAGATACGCAGTATTTT.